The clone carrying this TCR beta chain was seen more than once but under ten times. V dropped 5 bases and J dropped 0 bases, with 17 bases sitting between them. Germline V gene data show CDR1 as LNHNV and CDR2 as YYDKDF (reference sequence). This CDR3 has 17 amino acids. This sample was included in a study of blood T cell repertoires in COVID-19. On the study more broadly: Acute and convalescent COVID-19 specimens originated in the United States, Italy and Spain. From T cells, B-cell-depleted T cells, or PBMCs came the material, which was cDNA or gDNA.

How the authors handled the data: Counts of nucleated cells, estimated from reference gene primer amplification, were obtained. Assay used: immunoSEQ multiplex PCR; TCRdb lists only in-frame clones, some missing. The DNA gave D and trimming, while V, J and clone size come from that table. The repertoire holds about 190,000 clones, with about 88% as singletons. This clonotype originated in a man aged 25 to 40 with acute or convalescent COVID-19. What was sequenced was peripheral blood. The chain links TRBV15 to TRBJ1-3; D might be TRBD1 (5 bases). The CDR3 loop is CATSWGKGDLSGNTIYF. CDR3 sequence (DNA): TGTGCCACCAGCTGGGGCAAGGGCGACCTCTCTGGAAACACCATATATTTT.